These 4 T cell receptor beta chains were sequenced from one sample in a study of CD8 T cells in ankylosing spondylitis. MiXCR, run by TCRdb on the 5' RACE reads, gives a single entry per CDR3 protein. This sample yields just under 350,000 distinct CDR3 sequences, of which about 15% are seen a single time; less than 1.1% belongs to the top ten. The sample comprised blood, either unsorted or a sorted T cell fraction (not recorded which). These receptors originate from a male donor with ankylosing spondylitis or in good health (not recorded which).

V is TRBV3-1 and J is TRBJ2-2; TRBD2 agrees at 8 bases. The CDR3 sequence is 15 residues long. The V segment lost 1 base and the J segment 7 bases; nucleotides outside the gene matches: 5. Germline values: CDR1 LGHDT, CDR2 YNNKEL (reference sequence). CDR3 bases: TGTGCCAGCAGCCAAGTGCGGGGGGCCCTCGGGGAGCTGTTTTTT. Amino acids: CASSQVRGALGELFF.

This clonotype was seen only a few times. The chain combines TRBV3-1 with TRBJ2-7, with a tentative D call TRBD2 (5 bases). The length of the CDR3 is 15 residues. From germline, CDR1 is LGHDT and CDR2 YNNKEL (reference sequence). The V and J ends lost 2 bases and 0 bases respectively, with 11 bases between them. The CDR3 DNA is TGTGCCAGCAGCCAAACTCGGCTAGCCTCCTACGAGCAGTACTTC. Encoded protein: CASSQTRLASYEQYF.

The gene calls are TRBV7-6 and TRBJ2-7; TRBD1 matches at 7 bases. The CDR3 is 13 residues long. Trimming cost V 6 bases and J 3 bases; bases outside gene matches: 5. Germline CDR1 reads SGHVS; CDR2 reads FNYEAQ. DNA of the CDR3: TGTGCCAGCAGTAGACGACAGGGCTACGAGCAGTACTTC. This codes for CASSRRQGYEQYF. Full variable domain (rest looked up from reference TRBV7-6 and TRBJ2-7): GAGVSQSPRYKVTKRGQDVALRCDPISGHVSLYWYRQALGQGPEFLTYFNYEAQQDKSGLPNDRFSAERPEGSISTLTIQRTEQRDSAMYRCASSRRQGYEQYFGPGTRLTVT.

This rearrangement joins TRBV4-1 to TRBJ2-1, with TRBD2 identical over 11 bases. This CDR3 region has 16 residues. Trimming removed 0 bases from V and 4 bases from J; junction bases left unmatched: 2. Per germline, CDR1 MGHRA and CDR2 YSYEKL. For the CDR3, the DNA is TGCGCCAGCAGCCAAGATATAGCGGGAGGGTACAATGAGCAGTTCTTC. Translating it yields CASSQDIAGGYNEQFF.